This TCR beta chain was retrieved from a study of T cell responses to AZD1222 COVID-19 vaccine. TCRdb's copy holds only in-frame clones and misses some; the assay was immunoSEQ multiplex PCR. The sample lists around 160,000 clones, around 88% occurring once. Study observations and caveats: Only after the peak T cell response were repertoires sampled. Donors, mostly white British, included more females; clonal diversity was possibly underestimated. Targeting of unmutated variant regions was reportedly seen in nearly half of spike-specific TCRs. It was only 6 or 7 AZD1222 recipients who were seropositive at baseline.

As regards this clone: Antigen: not known.

Deletions cut 7 bases from V and 4 bases from J, with 14 bases between. Germline V gene data show CDR1 as SQVTM and CDR2 as ANQGSEA. The CDR3 consists of 13 residues. This specimen was peripheral blood, taken on day 0 of AZD1222 vaccination. This TCR came from an adult in good health. The chain uses TRBV29-1 and TRBJ2-1, with D perhaps matching TRBD1 or TRBD2 (5 bases each). The CDR3 here is CSGIRDAYNEQFF. CDR3 coding DNA: TGCAGCGGGATCCGGGACGCGTACAATGAGCAGTTCTTC.